At least ten counts were recorded for the clone carrying this TCR beta chain. Its antigen is unknown. This CDR3 is built from 13 residues. V was cut by 3 bases and J by 7 bases, with 9 bases left in between. Germline assignment: CDR1 WNHNN and CDR2 SYGVQD (reference sequence). These data belong to a study of identical twins. Findings and limits, study-wide: Within twin pairs, the out-of-frame alpha sequences they shared showed excess low generation probability.

Only healthy Caucasians were enrolled as donors. TCRdb reprocessed the 5' RACE reads via MiXCR and lists one record per CDR3 protein. Counted here are fewer than 250,000 distinct CDR3 sequences, 7.5% occurring once; the ten biggest clones make up roughly 5%. Another study also made use of these data, one on yellow fever vaccine responses in identical twins. That source notes: Among the twins, the vaccine T cell response reportedly seemed partly convergent and partly personalized.

The source is a woman younger than 35 in good health. Source material: CD8+ T cells sorted from blood. The chain links TRBV10-1 to TRBJ2-2; D is unresolved. In nucleotides, the CDR3 is TGCGCCAGCAGTGATCTTAATGGCGGGGAGCTGTTTTTT. The encoded protein is CASSDLNGGELFF.